This T cell receptor (beta chain) was captured in a study of OX40 agonist ivuxolimab in advanced cancers. Comment on this clone: Its matching antigen is unknown.

Trimming cost V 5 bases and J 8 bases, with 15 bases left between them. CDR3 length: 13 amino acids. Germline assignment: CDR1 SGHTA and CDR2 FQGNSA. Here immunoSEQ multiplex PCR was the method, and the copy in TCRdb shows in-frame clones only, minus some. This sample has about 77,000 clones, with 89% found just once. Study-level points and caveats: Relative to CD4+, CD8+ T cells held more expanded clones on average.

The TCR was taken from an adult with an advanced solid tumor such as melanoma, head and neck, liver or kidney cancer. The chain carries TRBV7-2 and TRBJ1-1; the D gene is possibly TRBD1 (5 bases). The sequenced sample was CD4+ or CD8+ T cells sorted from blood, obtained in a trial of the OX40 agonist ivuxolimab. CDR3 residues: CASSPGPSWEAFF. The CDR3 nucleotides read TGTGCCAGCAGCCCGGGACCTTCGTGGGAAGCTTTCTTT.